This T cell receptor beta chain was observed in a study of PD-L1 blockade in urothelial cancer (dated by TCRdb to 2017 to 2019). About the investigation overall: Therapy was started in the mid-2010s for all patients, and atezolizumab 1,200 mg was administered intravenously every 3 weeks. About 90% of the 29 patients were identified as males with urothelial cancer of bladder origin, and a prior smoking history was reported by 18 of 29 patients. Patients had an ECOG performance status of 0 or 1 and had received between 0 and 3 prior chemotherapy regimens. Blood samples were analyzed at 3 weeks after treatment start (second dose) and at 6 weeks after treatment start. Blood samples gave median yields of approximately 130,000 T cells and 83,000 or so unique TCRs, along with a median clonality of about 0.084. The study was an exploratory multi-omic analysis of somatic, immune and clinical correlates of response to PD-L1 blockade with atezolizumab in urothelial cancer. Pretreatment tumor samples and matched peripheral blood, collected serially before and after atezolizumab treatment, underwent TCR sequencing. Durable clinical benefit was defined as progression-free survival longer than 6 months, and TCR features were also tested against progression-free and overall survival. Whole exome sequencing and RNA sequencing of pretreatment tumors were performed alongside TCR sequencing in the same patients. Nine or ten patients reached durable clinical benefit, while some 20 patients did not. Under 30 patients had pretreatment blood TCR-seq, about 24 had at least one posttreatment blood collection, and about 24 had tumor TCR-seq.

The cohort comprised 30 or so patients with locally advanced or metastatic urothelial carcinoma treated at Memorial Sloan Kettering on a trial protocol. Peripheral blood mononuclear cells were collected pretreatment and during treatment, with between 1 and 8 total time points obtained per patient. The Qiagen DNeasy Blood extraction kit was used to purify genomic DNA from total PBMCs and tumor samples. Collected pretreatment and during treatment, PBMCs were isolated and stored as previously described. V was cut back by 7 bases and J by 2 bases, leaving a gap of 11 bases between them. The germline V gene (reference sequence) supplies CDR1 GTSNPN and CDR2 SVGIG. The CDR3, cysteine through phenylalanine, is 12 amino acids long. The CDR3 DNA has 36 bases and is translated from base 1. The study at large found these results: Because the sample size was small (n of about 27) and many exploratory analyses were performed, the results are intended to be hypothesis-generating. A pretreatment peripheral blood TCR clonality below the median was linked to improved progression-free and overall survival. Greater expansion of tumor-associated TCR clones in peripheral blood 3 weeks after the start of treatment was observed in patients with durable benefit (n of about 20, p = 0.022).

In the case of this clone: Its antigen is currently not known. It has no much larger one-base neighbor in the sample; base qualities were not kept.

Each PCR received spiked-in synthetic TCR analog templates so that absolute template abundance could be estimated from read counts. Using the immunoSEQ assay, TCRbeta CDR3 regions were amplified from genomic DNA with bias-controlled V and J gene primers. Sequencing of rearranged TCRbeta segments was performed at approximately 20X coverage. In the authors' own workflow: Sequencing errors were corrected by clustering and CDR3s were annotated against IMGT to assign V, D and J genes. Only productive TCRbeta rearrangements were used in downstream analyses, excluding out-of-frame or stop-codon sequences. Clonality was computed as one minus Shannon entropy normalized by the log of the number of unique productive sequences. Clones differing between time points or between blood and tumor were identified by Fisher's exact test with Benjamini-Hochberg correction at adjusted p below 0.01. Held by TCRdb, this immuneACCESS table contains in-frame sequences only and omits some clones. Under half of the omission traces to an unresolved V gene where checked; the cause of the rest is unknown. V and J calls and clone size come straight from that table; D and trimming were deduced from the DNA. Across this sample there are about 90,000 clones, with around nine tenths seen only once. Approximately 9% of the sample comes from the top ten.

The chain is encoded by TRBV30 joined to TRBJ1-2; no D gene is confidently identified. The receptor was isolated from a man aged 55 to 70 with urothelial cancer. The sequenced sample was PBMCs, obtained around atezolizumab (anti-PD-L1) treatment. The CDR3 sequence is CAFRFNNYGYTF. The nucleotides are TGTGCCTTCAGATTTAACAACTATGGCTACACCTTC.